This is a list of T cell receptor beta chains from one sample in a study of T-cell reconstitution after alpha-beta-depleted transplantation in children. TCRdb used MiXCR to reprocess the PCR reads, holding one entry per CDR3 protein. The profile shows about 980,000 distinct CDR3 sequences, roughly 31% of them singletons. Sequencing used PBMCs, mostly from graft donor cells, obtained 360 days after TCRalphabeta/CD19-depleted stem cell transplant. The receptors originated from a boy less than two years old who had a stem cell transplant for SCID, so the T cells may come from the graft donor. Both conserved end residues are part of each CDR3. Each record gives: J gene, D gene, V gene, clone size, CDR3 DNA, CDR3 protein. A D gene is named only where the DNA matches it firmly. Clone size is shown for a subset of rows, as once, few, many or a class of expanded clone.

TRBJ1-5 | TRBD1 | TRBV27 | NA | TGTGCCACCTCCCAGGGGGCCCCCAATCAGCCCCAGCATTTT | CATSQGAPNQPQHF
TRBJ2-5 | TRBD2 | TRBV5-6 | NA | TGTGCCAGCAGCGGCTCCCCTAGCGGGGCCTTATTACAAGAGACCCAGTACTTC | CASSGSPSGALLQETQYF
TRBJ2-1 | NA | TRBV5-1 | few | TGCGCCAGCAGCGGTGGGGGGCGTAACTACAATGAGCAGTTCTTC | CASSGGGRNYNEQFF
TRBJ2-1 | TRBD1 | TRBV25-1 | NA | TGTGCCAGCAGTACCCTAATGGGGACAGGGAAAAATGAGCAGTTCTTC | CASSTLMGTGKNEQFF
TRBJ1-1 | NA | TRBV4-1 | NA | TGCGCCAGCAGCCATCTGGGGAGGACTGAAGCTTTCTTT | CASSHLGRTEAFF
TRBJ2-4 | NA | TRBV3-1 | NA | TGTGCCAGCAGCCCATACCCCGACGGGAGCAACATTCAGTACTTC | CASSPYPDGSNIQYF
TRBJ1-2 | NA | TRBV6-5 | many | TGTGCCAGCAGTTACAAGGGTAATGAACGGTATGGCTACACCTTC | CASSYKGNERYGYTF
TRBJ2-3 | TRBD1 | TRBV7-2 | NA | TGTGCCAGCAGCTCCCGGACAGGGGTGCCAGATACGCAGTATTTT | CASSSRTGVPDTQYF
TRBJ1-6 | TRBD1 | TRBV2 | NA | TGTGCCAGCCGGGAACAGGGGAATTCACCCCTCCACTTT | CASREQGNSPLHF
TRBJ2-5 | NA | TRBV20-1 | many | TGCAGTGCGTGCCGGGACTCCCTAGGGACCCAGTACTTC | CSACRDSLGTQYF
TRBJ1-1 | NA | TRBV20-1 | NA | TGCAGCGCTAGAAGGTGGGCACCTACCATGAACACTGAAGCTTTCTTT | CSARRWAPTMNTEAFF
TRBJ2-2 | TRBD2 | TRBV13 | few | TGTGCCAGCAGCCTCGGGACTAGCGGGGCCGGGGAGCTGTTTTTT | CASSLGTSGAGELFF
TRBJ2-3 | NA | TRBV28 | NA | TGTGCCATCGCAGGCCGGGACAGCACAGATACGCAGTATTTT | CAIAGRDSTDTQYF
TRBJ2-1 | TRBD2 | TRBV5-1 | NA | TGCGCCAGCAGATACCTAGCGGGGGCAGACAATGAGCAGTTCTTC | CASRYLAGADNEQFF
TRBJ2-2 | NA | TRBV12-3/TRBV12-4 | NA | TGTGCCAGCAGTAGAGATTACACGACAGGGAACACCGGGGAGCTGTTTTTT | CASSRDYTTGNTGELFF
TRBJ2-7 | TRBD1 | TRBV12-3/TRBV12-4 | few | TGTGCCAGCAGCTCAGACAGGGTCGACGAGCAGTACTTC | CASSSDRVDEQYF
TRBJ2-2 | NA | TRBV4-2 | NA | TGTGCCAGCAGCCAAGCATTACACGGGGAGCTGTTTTTT | CASSQALHGELFF
TRBJ1-5 | NA | TRBV10-3 | NA | TGTGCCATCAGTGATAAGGGGGGTCAGCCCCAGCATTTT | CAISDKGGQPQHF
TRBJ1-5 | NA | TRBV20-1 | NA | TGCAGTGCTAGTCCAGGGGCCGGCAATCAGCCCCAGCATTTT | CSASPGAGNQPQHF
TRBJ2-2 | NA | TRBV7-6 | few | TGTGCCAGCAGCTTACCGGGGAGTGATACCGGGGAGCTGTTTTTT | CASSLPGSDTGELFF
TRBJ2-5 | NA | TRBV5-1 | NA | TGCGCCAGCAGCTTATGGGTACAGGGTCAAGAGACCCAGTACTTC | CASSLWVQGQETQYF
TRBJ2-5 | TRBD2 | TRBV9 | few | TGTGCCAGCAGCGTCATGAGGGACTATGAAGAGACCCAGTACTTC | CASSVMRDYEETQYF
TRBJ2-1 | NA | TRBV20-1 | NA | TGCAGTGCTAGAGCTATCGCAGGGGTATGGGTCAATGAGCAGTTCTTC | CSARAIAGVWVNEQFF
TRBJ2-3 | NA | TRBV20-1 | NA | TGCAGTGCTAGAGAGCGGCAGACGCAGTATTTT | CSARERQTQYF
TRBJ2-2 | NA | TRBV20-1 | NA | TGCAGTGCTAGGAGGGGGGGGTCCGGGGAGCTGTTTTTT | CSARRGGSGELFF
TRBJ2-1 | TRBD2 | TRBV7-2 | few | TGTGCCAGCACCCGCGGAGCCGGGCGGGGGGTCTACAATGAGCAGTTCTTC | CASTRGAGRGVYNEQFF